What follows describes a single T cell receptor (beta chain). This CDR3 is 12 amino acids long. Trimming stripped 5 bases from V and 6 bases from J, with 10 bases between. Germline CDR1 reads GTSNPN; CDR2 reads SVGIG (reference sequence). None of the donors, who were healthy HIV-negative adults, had recently had acute infections or vaccinations. Some 100 million PBMCs went into genomic DNA for unsorted samples. The sample comes from a study of shared clonotypes between healthy human individuals. When replicate PCRs were run on unsorted PBMC, they used roughly 270 ng DNA, about 30,000 T cell genomes. Generated by immunoSEQ multiplex PCR, the TCRdb table keeps only in-frame clones and is missing some. The table has roughly 490,000 clones, around three quarters seen once.

The sample comprised PBMCs. This TCR was recovered from a woman in her 40s in good health. Some clones in this sample may be carry-over from other donors' samples. The rearrangement uses TRBV30 and TRBJ2-2, with D hard to call. CDR3 bases: TGTGCCTGGGATCATCGACCCGGGGAGCTGTTTTTT. This translates into CAWDHRPGELFF.